This T cell receptor (beta chain) was captured by sequencing in a study of T cell changes during pregnancy in multiple sclerosis. Only in-frame clones appear in the TCRdb table, and some are missing; sequencing was by immunoSEQ multiplex PCR. The sample holds around 120,000 clones, 80% to 95% seen once. Trimming at V came to 3 bases and at J to 6 bases, leaving 12 bases not matched to a gene. The CDR3 length is 16 residues. The germline V gene encodes CDR1 LNHDA and CDR2 SQIVND (reference sequence). The clonotype was recovered from a female donor with multiple sclerosis, enrolled in a pregnancy study. The sequenced sample was peripheral blood, obtained after pregnancy. The rearrangement links TRBV19 to TRBJ1-1, with 8 bases identical to TRBD1. CDR3 in amino acids: CASSMRSGGDWSEAFF. For the CDR3, the DNA is TGTGCCAGTAGTATGAGGTCAGGGGGCGATTGGTCTGAAGCTTTCTTT. The full variable domain, completed using reference TRBV19 and TRBJ1-1, is DGGITQSPKYLFRKEGQNVTLSCEQNLNHDAMYWYRQDPGQGLRLIYYSQIVNDFQKGDIAEGYSVSREKKESFPLTVTSAQKNPTAFYLCASSMRSGGDWSEAFFGQGTRLTVV.